This paragraph reports one T cell receptor (beta chain). CDR3 length: 14 residues. Germline V gene data show CDR1 as SNHLY and CDR2 as FYNNEI. The V gene end was trimmed by 3 bases and the J gene end by 0 bases; junction bases not matched to a gene: 0. This sample was included in a study of blood T cell repertoires in COVID-19. Only in-frame clones appear in the TCRdb table, and some are missing; sequencing was by immunoSEQ multiplex PCR. This sample yields fewer than 250,000 clones, of which roughly 90% are seen a single time; about 0.72% belongs to the top ten. The sequenced sample consisted of peripheral blood. This TCR was recovered from a woman aged 65 to 85 with acute or convalescent COVID-19. V usage is TRBV2 and J usage is TRBJ2-3; 7 bases agree with TRBD1. The CDR3 sequence: CASSETGSTDTQYF. The CDR3 nucleotides are TGTGCCAGCAGTGAGACAGGGAGCACAGATACGCAGTATTTT.